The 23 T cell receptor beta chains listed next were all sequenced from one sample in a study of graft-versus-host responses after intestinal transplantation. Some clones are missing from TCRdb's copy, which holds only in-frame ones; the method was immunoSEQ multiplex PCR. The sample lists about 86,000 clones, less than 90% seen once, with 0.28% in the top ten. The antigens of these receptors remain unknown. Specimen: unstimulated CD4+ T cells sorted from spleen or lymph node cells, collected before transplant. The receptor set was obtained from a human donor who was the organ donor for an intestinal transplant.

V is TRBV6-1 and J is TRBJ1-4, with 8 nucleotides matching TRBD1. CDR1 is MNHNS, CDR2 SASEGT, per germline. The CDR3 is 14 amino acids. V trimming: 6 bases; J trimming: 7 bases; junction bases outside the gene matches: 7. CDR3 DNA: TGTGCCAGCAGAGAACAGGGGGTCAGTGAAAAACTGTTTTTT. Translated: CASREQGVSEKLFF.

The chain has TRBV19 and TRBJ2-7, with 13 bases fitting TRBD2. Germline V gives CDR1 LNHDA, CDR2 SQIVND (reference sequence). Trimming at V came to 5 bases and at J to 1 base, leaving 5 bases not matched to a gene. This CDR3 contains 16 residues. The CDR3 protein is CASSPRTSGGSYEQYF. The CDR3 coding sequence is TGTGCCAGTAGTCCCAGGACTAGCGGGGGATCCTACGAGCAGTACTTC.

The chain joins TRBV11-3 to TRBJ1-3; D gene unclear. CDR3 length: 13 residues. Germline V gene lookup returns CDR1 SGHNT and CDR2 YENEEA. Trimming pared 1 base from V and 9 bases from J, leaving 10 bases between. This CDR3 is CASSLGRGSTIYF. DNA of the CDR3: TGTGCCAGCAGCTTAGGGCGCGGCAGCACCATATATTTT.

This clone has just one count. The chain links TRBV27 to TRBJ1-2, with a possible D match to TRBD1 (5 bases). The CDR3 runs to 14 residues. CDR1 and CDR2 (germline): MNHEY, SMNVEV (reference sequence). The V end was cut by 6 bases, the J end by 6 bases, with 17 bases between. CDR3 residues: CASSRAGGSNGYTF. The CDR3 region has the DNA TGTGCCAGCAGCCGAGCGGGGGGGTCAAATGGCTACACCTTC.

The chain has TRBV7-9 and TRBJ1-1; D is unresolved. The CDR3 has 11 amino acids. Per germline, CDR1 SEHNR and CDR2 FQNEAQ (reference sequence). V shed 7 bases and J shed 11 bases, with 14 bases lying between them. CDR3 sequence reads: CASTTRGGAFF. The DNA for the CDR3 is TGTGCCAGCACCACTCGGGGTGGGGCTTTCTTT.

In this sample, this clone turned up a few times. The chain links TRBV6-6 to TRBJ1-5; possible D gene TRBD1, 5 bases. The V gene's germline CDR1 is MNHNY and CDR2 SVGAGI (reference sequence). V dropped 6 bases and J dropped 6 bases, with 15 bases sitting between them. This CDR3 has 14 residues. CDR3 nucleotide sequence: TGTGCCAGCAGCGCCGGGGGGGATTCTCAGCCCCAGCATTTT. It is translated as CASSAGGDSQPQHF.

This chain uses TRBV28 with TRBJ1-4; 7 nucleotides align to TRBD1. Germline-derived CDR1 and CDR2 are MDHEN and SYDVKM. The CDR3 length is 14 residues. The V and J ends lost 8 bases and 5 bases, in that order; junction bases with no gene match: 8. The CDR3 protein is CASERGQFNEKLFF. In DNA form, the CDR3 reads TGTGCCAGCGAAAGGGGACAGTTCAATGAAAAACTGTTTTTT.

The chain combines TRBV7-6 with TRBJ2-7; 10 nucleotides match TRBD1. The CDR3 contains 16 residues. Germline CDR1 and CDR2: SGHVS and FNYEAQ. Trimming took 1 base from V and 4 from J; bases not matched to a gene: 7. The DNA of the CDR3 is TGTGCCAGCAGCTTAGTTTCTGGGACAGGGGCTTACGAGCAGTACTTC. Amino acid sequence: CASSLVSGTGAYEQYF.

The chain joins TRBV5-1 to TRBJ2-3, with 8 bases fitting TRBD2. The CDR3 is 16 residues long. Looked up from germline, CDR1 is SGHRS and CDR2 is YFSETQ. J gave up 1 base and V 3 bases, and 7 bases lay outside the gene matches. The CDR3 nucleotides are TGCGCCAGCAGCTCACCAGAAGCGGGGGGCACAGATACGCAGTATTTT. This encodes CASSSPEAGGTDTQYF.

DNA for the CDR3: TGTGCCAGCAGCCAAGGGCAGTACGGAGGGAGCAATCAGCCCCAGCATTTT. Translating it yields CASSQGQYGGSNQPQHF. The rearrangement uses TRBV4-2 and TRBJ1-5; D not certain. CDR1 and CDR2 (germline): LGHNA, YNFKEQ. The CDR3 spans 17 residues. With 1 base removed from V and 1 base from J, the gap between germline ends came to 14 bases.

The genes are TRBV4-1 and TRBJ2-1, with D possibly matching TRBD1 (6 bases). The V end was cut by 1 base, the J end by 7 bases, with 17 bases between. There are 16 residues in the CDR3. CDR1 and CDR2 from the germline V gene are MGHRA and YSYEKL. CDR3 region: CASSQVGDPRGNEQFF. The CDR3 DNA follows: TGCGCCAGCAGCCAAGTAGGGGACCCCAGGGGAAATGAGCAGTTCTTC.

CDR3 sequence: CASSIWREPDTQYF. The CDR3 DNA reads TGTGCCAGTAGTATATGGCGGGAACCAGATACGCAGTATTTT. The chain links TRBV19 to TRBJ2-3; maybe TRBD2 (6 bases). CDR3 length equals 14 residues. Germline V gene data show CDR1 as LNHDA and CDR2 as SQIVND (reference sequence). V dropped 2 bases and J dropped 4 bases, with 10 bases sitting between them.

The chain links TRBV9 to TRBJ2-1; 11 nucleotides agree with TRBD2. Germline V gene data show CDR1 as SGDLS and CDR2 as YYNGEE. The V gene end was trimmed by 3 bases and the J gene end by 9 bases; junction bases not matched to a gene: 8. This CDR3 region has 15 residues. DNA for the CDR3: TGTGCCAGCAGCGACCTAGCGGGGGGCCTTGGTGAGCAGTTCTTC. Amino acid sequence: CASSDLAGGLGEQFF.

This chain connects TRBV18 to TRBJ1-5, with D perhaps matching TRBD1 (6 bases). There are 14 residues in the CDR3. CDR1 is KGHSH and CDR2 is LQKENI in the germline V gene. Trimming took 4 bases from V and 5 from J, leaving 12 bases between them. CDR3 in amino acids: CASSLQGRDQPQHF. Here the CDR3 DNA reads TGTGCCAGCTCACTACAGGGTCGGGATCAGCCCCAGCATTTT.

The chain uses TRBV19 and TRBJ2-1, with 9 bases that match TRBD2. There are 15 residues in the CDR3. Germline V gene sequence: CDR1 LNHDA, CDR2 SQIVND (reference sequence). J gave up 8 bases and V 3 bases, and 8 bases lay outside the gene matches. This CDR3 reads CASSIRLAGWDEQFF. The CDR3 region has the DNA TGTGCCAGTAGTATTCGGCTAGCGGGGTGGGATGAGCAGTTCTTC.

As DNA, the CDR3 is TGTGCCACCAGCAGGGGACCCAAAGCGGGGGGGTCCTACAATGAGCAGTTCTTC. Translated, it gives CATSRGPKAGGSYNEQFF. J is TRBJ2-1 and V is TRBV15, with 10 bases that match TRBD2. J gave up 1 base and V 3 bases, and 9 bases lay outside the gene matches. The CDR3 extends over 18 amino acids. The germline CDR1 and CDR2 sequences are LNHNV and YYDKDF (reference sequence).

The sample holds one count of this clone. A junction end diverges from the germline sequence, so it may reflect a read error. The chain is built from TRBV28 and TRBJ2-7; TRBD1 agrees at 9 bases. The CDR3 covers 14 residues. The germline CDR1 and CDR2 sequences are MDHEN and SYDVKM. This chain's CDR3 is CASSSSGTGPLLDF. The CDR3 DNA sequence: TGTGCCAGCAGTTCTTCCGGGACAGGGCCCCTTCTGGACTTC. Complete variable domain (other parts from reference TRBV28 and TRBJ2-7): DVKVTQSSRYLVKRTGEKVFLECVQDMDHENMFWYRQDPGLGLRLIYFSYDVKMKEKGDIPEGYSVSREKKERFSLILESASTNQTSMYLCASSSSGTGPLLDFGPGTRLTVT.

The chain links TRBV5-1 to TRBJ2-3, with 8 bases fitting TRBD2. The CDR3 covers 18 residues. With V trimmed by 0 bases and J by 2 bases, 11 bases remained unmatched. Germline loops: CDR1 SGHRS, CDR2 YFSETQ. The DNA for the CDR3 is TGCGCCAGCAGCTTGGCCGGGATTGGCGGGGGGACCACAGATACGCAGTATTTT. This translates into CASSLAGIGGGTTDTQYF.

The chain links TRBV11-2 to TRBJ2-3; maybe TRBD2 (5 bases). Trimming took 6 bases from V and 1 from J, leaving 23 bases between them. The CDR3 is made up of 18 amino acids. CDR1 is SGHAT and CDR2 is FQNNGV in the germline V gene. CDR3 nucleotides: TGTGCCAGCAGGGATCTACGTGGCACCCAGAGGGGCACAGATACGCAGTATTTT. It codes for CASRDLRGTQRGTDTQYF.

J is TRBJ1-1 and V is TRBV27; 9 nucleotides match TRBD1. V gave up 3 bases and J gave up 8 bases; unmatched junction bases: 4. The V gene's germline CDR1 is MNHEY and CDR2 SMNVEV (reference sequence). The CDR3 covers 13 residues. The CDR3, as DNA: TGTGCCAGCAGTTTTAAGGACAGGGGAGAAGCTTTCTTT. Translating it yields CASSFKDRGEAFF.

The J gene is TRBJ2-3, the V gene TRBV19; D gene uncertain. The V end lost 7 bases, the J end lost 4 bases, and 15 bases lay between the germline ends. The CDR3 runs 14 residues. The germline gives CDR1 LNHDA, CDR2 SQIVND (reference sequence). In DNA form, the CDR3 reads TGTGCCAGTACTTCTTCCCGACTCCCAGATACGCAGTATTTT. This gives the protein CASTSSRLPDTQYF. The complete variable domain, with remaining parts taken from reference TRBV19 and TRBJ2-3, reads DGGITQSPKYLFRKEGQNVTLSCEQNLNHDAMYWYRQDPGQGLRLIYYSQIVNDFQKGDIAEGYSVSREKKESFPLTVTSAQKNPTAFYLCASTSSRLPDTQYFGPGTRLTVL.

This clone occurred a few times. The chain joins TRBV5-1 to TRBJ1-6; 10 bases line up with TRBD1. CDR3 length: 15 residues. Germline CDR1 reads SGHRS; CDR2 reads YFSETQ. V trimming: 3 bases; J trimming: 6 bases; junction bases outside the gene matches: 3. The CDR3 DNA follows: TGCGCCAGCAGCTCCTGGGACAGGGGTAATTCACCCCTCCACTTT. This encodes CASSSWDRGNSPLHF. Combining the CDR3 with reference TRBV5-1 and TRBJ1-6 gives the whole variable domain KAGVTQTPRYLIKTRGQQVTLSCSPISGHRSVSWYQQTPGQGLQFLFEYFSETQRNKGNFPGRFSGRQFSNSRSEMNVSTLELGDSALYLCASSSWDRGNSPLHFGNGTRLTVT.

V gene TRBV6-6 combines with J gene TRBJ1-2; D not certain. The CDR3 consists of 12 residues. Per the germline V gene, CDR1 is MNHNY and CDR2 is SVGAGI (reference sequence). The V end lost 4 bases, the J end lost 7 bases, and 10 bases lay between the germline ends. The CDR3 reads CASSSPGVGYTF. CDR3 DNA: TGTGCCAGCAGTTCCCCGGGAGTTGGCTACACCTTC.